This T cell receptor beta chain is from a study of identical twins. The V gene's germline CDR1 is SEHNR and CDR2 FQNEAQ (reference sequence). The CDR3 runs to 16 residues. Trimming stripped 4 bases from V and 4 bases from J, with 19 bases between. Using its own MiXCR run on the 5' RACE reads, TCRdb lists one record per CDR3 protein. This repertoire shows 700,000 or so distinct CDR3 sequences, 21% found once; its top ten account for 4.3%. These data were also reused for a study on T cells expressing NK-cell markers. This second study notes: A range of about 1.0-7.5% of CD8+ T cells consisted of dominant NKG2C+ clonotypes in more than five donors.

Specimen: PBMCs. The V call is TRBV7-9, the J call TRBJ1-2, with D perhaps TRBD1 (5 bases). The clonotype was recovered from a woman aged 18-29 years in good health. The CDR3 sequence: CASSSGPGRPAYGYTF. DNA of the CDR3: TGTGCCAGCAGCTCCGGCCCGGGACGGCCAGCCTATGGCTACACCTTC.